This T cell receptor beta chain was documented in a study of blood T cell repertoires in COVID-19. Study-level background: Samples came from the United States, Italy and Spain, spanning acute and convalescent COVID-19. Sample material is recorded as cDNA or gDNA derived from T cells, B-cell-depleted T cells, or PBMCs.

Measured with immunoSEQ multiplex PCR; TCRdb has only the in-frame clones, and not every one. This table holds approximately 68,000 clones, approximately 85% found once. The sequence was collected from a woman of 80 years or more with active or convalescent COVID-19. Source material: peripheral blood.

This CDR3 reads CATELAPNTGELFF. The CDR3 nucleotides are TGTGCCACCGAACTAGCGCCCAACACCGGGGAGCTGTTTTTT. V gene TRBV5-6 combines with J gene TRBJ2-2; 7 nucleotides match TRBD2. Germline V gene sequence: CDR1 SGHDT, CDR2 YYEEEE. The trim removed 9 bases at V and 2 bases at J, leaving 7 bases unmatched. The length of the CDR3 is 14 residues.